Reported below is one T cell receptor (beta chain). This may stem from a read error, because a much larger clone lies one nucleotide away. Sequencing libraries for TCR beta were prepared with iRepertoire HTBI primers and Arm-PCR of CDR3 regions. A single record per CDR3 protein comes from TCRdb applying MiXCR to the multiplex PCR reads. The sample lists a few hundred thousand distinct CDR3 sequences, 15% to 20% occurring once. Time point reported: newly diagnosed GD, antithyroid drugs for less than 3 months. RNA from PBMCs was the source of the TCR library. Graves' disease was diagnosed by American Thyroid Association guidelines. EDTA tubes were used for drawing nine milliliters of peripheral blood. This entry is derived from a study of regulatory T cells in long-lasting Graves disease. Study-level background: Graves' patients (newly diagnosed) had been on antithyroid drugs under 3 months.

CDR3 length equals 15 residues. Per the germline V gene, CDR1 is SEHNR and CDR2 is FQNEAQ (reference sequence). V gene TRBV7-9 combines with J gene TRBJ1-2; D is perhaps TRBD1 (5 bases). The TCR originated in a female donor with Graves disease. Sequenced material: peripheral blood mononuclear cells (PBMCs), taken at new diagnosis, from a patient treated with antithyroid drugs. The CDR3 here is CASSPGTSAGYGHTF. The CDR3 region has the DNA TGTGCCAGCAGCCCCGGGACCTCAGCAGGATATGGCCACACCTTC.